This T cell receptor beta chain was captured by sequencing in a study of long-term antiretroviral therapy in people with HIV. Study results and caveats: Adherence to ART, viral resistance and therapy changes lacked any data.

Sequencing used immunoSEQ v3.0 at survey level. This table comes from immunoSEQ multiplex PCR, and its TCRdb copy is limited to in-frame clones, with some not included. The data show about 20,000 clones, with about 78% seen just once and about 15% held by the top ten. Concerning this clone itself: The antigen is not known.

Germline lookup yields CDR1 SGHDT and CDR2 YYEEEE. The CDR3 has 15 residues. With 4 bases clipped from V and 6 bases from J, the junction kept 13 bases outside the gene matches. The rearrangement uses TRBV5-6 and TRBJ2-7; 7 bases align to TRBD1. This clonotype originated in a woman in her 30s with HIV. Specimen: unsorted PBMCs, collected 2.9 years after starting antiretroviral therapy. The CDR3 loop is CASSPPTGVGIEQYF. The CDR3 bases are TGTGCCAGCAGCCCGCCTACAGGGGTTGGAATCGAGCAGTACTTC.